The 3 T cell receptor beta chains below come from one sample, sequenced in a study of blood T cells in healthy people across ages (dated by TCRdb to about 2015). Libraries were prepared through 5' RACE. Data came from an Illumina HiSeq 2500. A second PCR of roughly 7 to 11 cycles was performed with a sample-barcoded 5' primer and a J-beta primer mix. The public sequencing data were trimmed at Q25 with fastp and processed into clonotypes with MiXCR by TCRdb, which kept only in-frame beta chains. A single entry per CDR3 protein holds the most common genes and DNA from its merged rows. Counted in this sample were about 800,000 distinct CDR3 sequences; around 45% of them appeared once. The ten largest clones represent around 18% of the sample. The source material was blood. The receptor source for this set is a man aged 80 or over in good health.

A few counts support this clonotype. V gene TRBV9 combines with J gene TRBJ2-1; TRBD2 matches at 9 bases. V gave up 0 bases and J gave up 6 bases; unmatched junction bases: 4. Germline V CDR1 and CDR2: SGDLS, YYNGEE. The CDR3 length is 15 residues. The CDR3 bases are TGTGCCAGCAGCGTAGTAGCGGGAGAGCTCAATGAGCAGTTCTTC. Protein: CASSVVAGELNEQFF. Variable domain in full (rest from reference TRBV9 and TRBJ2-1): DSGVTQTPKHLITATGQRVTLRCSPRSGDLSVYWYQQSLDQGLQFLIQYYNGEERAKGNILERFSAQQFPDLHSELNLSSLELGDSALYFCASSVVAGELNEQFFGPGTRLTVL.

As for this clonotype: One end of the junction does not line up with germline, which may come from a read error. The gene calls are TRBV7-7 and TRBJ2-5, with unresolved D. The CDR3 contains 15 residues. Germline V CDR1 and CDR2: SSHAT, FNYEAQ (reference sequence). CDR3 DNA: TGTGCTAGCAGCTTAGGTCTGGGCCTCCAAGAGACCCGGTACTTC. Encoded protein: CASSLGLGLQETRYF.

The rearrangement joins TRBV12-3 or TRBV12-4 to TRBJ2-1; D is perhaps TRBD1 (6 bases). This CDR3 spans 13 amino acids. Deletions cut 3 bases from V and 9 bases from J, with 12 bases between. The CDR3 here is CASSFTGFGEQFF. The CDR3 coding sequence is TGTGCCAGCAGTTTTACAGGGTTCGGTGAGCAGTTCTTC.